This T cell receptor beta chain was captured in a study of blood T cell repertoires in COVID-19. As for the study in general: Sites in the United States, Italy and Spain provided acute and convalescent COVID-19 samples. T cells, B-cell-depleted T cells, or PBMCs supplied cDNA or gDNA.

Methods used by the authors: Estimated nucleated cell counts came from reference gene primer amplification. Profiled with immunoSEQ multiplex PCR; TCRdb holds only in-frame clones, not every one. The V and J calls and clone size are taken from that table; D and trimming were inferred from the DNA. The data hold under 150,000 clones, with over 70% observed a single time. Germline CDR1 is MNHEY and CDR2 is SVGAGI. Unmatched junction bases numbered 4, after V lost 7 bases and J lost 1 base. This CDR3 comprises 15 residues. The chain is built from TRBV6-5 and TRBJ2-1; 10 nucleotides align to TRBD2. This clonotype was sampled from a man aged 50 to 59 with active or convalescent COVID-19. The material sequenced was peripheral blood. Here the CDR3 reads CASKLLAGSYNEQFF. Written as DNA, the CDR3 is TGTGCCAGCAAGTTACTAGCGGGGTCCTACAATGAGCAGTTCTTC.